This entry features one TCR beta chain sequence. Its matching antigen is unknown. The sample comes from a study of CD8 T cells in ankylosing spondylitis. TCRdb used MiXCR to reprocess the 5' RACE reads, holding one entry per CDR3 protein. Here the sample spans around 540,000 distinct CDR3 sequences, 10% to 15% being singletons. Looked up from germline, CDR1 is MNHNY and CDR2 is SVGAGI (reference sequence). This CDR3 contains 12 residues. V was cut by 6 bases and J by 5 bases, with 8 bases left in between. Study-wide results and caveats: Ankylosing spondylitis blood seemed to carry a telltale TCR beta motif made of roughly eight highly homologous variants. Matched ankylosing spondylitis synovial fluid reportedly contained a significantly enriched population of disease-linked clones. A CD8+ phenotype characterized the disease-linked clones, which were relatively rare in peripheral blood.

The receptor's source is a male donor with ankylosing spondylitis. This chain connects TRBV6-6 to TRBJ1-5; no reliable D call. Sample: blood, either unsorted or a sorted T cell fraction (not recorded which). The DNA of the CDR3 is TGTGCCAGCAGCCATGTTTATCAGCCCCAGCATTTT. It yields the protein CASSHVYQPQHF.